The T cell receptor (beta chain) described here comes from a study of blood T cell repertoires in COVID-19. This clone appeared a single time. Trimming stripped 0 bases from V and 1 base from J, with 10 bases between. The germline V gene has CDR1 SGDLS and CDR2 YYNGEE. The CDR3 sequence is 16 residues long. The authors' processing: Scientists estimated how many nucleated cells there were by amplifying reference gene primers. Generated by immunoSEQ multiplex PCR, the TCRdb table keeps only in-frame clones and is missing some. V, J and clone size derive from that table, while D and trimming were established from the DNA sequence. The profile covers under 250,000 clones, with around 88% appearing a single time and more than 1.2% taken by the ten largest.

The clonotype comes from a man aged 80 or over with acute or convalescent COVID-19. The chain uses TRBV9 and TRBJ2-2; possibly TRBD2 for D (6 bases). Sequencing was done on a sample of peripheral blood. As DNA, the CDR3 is TGTGCCAGCAGCGTAGTGGGGGGATTGAACACCGGGGAGCTGTTTTTT. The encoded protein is CASSVVGGLNTGELFF.